One sample yielded the 15 T cell receptor beta chains listed below, sequenced in a study of cytomegalovirus exposure and HLA in healthy donors. PCR was performed using 60 Vbeta and 13 Jbeta primers. Measured with immunoSEQ multiplex PCR; TCRdb has only the in-frame clones, and not every one. The sample features approximately 51,000 clones, with roughly 26% in its top ten. Sequenced sample: PBMCs. These receptors were obtained from a man aged 35 to 55 in good health and CMV-seropositive.

The rearrangement joins TRBV9 to TRBJ1-1; the match to TRBD1 covers 10 bases. V dropped 0 bases and J dropped 5; count of bases not matched to a gene: 10. The germline CDR1 and CDR2 sequences are SGDLS and YYNGEE. The CDR3 length is 17 residues. The CDR3 loop reads CASSVAGGQGYDTEAFF. The CDR3 DNA follows: TGTGCCAGCAGCGTAGCTGGGGGACAGGGGTATGATACTGAAGCTTTCTTT.

The chain carries TRBV6-5 and TRBJ2-6; no clear D gene. The length of the CDR3 is 13 residues. From germline, CDR1 is MNHEY and CDR2 SVGAGI. Trimming took off 8 bases at V and 2 bases at J, with 7 bases between the two ends. DNA of the CDR3: TGTGCCAGCTGGAGAGCTGGGGCCAACGTCCTGACTTTC. As protein: CASWRAGANVLTF.

The chain recombines TRBV7-2 with TRBJ2-5, with 11 bases lining up with TRBD2. Germline loops: CDR1 SGHTA, CDR2 FQGNSA. J gave up 5 bases and V 1 base, and 3 bases lay outside the gene matches. The CDR3 covers 15 residues. The CDR3 sequence is CASSLVSGGEETQYF. The CDR3 nucleotides read TGTGCCAGCAGCTTAGTTAGCGGGGGGGAGGAGACCCAGTACTTC.

V and J are TRBV9 and TRBJ2-6, with TRBD1 identical over 9 bases. The CDR3 is 17 amino acids. Germline loops: CDR1 SGDLS, CDR2 YYNGEE. Trimming at V came to 1 base and at J to 2 bases, leaving 4 bases not matched to a gene. As DNA, the CDR3 is TGTGCCAGCAGCGTACCGGGACAGGGTACTGGGGCCAACGTCCTGACTTTC. Its translation: CASSVPGQGTGANVLTF.

This sequence joins TRBV28 and TRBJ2-7; 7 positions agree with TRBD2. The ends lost 5 bases at V and 6 bases at J; junction bases unmatched: 10. The CDR3 consists of 14 residues. CDR1 MDHEN and CDR2 SYDVKM come from the germline V gene. CDR3 sequence: CASSHQRDRLEQYF. The CDR3 bases are TGTGCCAGCAGTCACCAGCGGGATCGGCTCGAGCAGTACTTC.

The chain joins TRBV28 to TRBJ2-1; 13 nucleotides match TRBD2. This CDR3 spans 14 amino acids. Germline-derived CDR1 and CDR2 are MDHEN and SYDVKM. V lost 5 bases, J lost 9 bases, and 4 bases stayed unmatched. The CDR3 coding sequence is TGTGCCAGCAGTAAGACTAGCGGGGGGTTTGAGCAGTTCTTC. Translating gives CASSKTSGGFEQFF.

The chain carries TRBV2 and TRBJ2-5, with unresolved D. V was trimmed by 7 bases and J by 3 bases, leaving 6 bases between them. CDR1 is SNHLY and CDR2 is FYNNEI in the germline V gene. The CDR3 contains 11 residues. CDR3 bases: TGTGCCAGCACTAGAGAAGAGACCCAGTACTTC. Protein product: CASTREETQYF.

The CDR3 loop reads CAWSLGGDQPQHF. The CDR3 nucleotides are TGTGCCTGGAGTCTAGGAGGAGATCAGCCCCAGCATTTT. V usage is TRBV30 and J usage is TRBJ1-5; D ambiguous. This CDR3 spans 13 amino acids. Trimming shortened V by 2 bases and J by 5 bases, and 10 bases separated the two germline ends. Germline CDR1 is GTSNPN and CDR2 is SVGIG (reference sequence).

The chain is built from TRBV18 and TRBJ2-3, with TRBD2 matching over 15 bases. Losses at the gene ends were 5 bases for V and 0 bases for J; bases not matched to a gene: 3. Per the germline V gene, CDR1 is KGHSH and CDR2 is LQKENI. The CDR3 contains 17 residues. DNA of the CDR3: TGTGCCAGCTCATCCGGGACTAGCGGGGGGAGCACAGATACGCAGTATTTT. Translated: CASSSGTSGGSTDTQYF.

The chain uses TRBV6-1 and TRBJ2-3; 10 bases are shared with TRBD2. The V and J ends lost 1 base and 3 bases, in that order; junction bases with no gene match: 10. Germline loops: CDR1 MNHNS, CDR2 SASEGT. The CDR3 totals 18 residues. The CDR3 nucleotides are TGTGCCAGCAGTGAAGTCCTCCGACTAGCGGGCGGGACAGATACGCAGTATTTT. Encoded protein: CASSEVLRLAGGTDTQYF.

The V call is TRBV6-1, the J call TRBJ1-5, with TRBD1 identical over 8 bases. This CDR3 region has 15 residues. Germline-derived CDR1 and CDR2 are MNHNS and SASEGT. V trimming: 8 bases; J trimming: 6 bases; junction bases outside the gene matches: 12. The CDR3 loop is CASGPPTGDAQPQHF. The CDR3 DNA is TGTGCCAGCGGGCCGCCGACAGGGGACGCTCAGCCCCAGCATTTT.

The rearrangement joins TRBV7-9 to TRBJ2-2; D is undetermined. CDR1 SEHNR and CDR2 FQNEAQ come from the germline V gene (reference sequence). The CDR3 is 12 amino acids. Trimming cost V 5 bases and J 7 bases, with 8 bases left between them. The CDR3 DNA reads as TGTGCCAGCAGCCAGGAAGACGGGGAGCTGTTTTTT. Its protein product is CASSQEDGELFF.

The V call is TRBV20-1, the J call TRBJ2-7; D remains unclear. Trimming took off 3 bases at V and 1 base at J, with 4 bases between the two ends. This CDR3 spans 11 amino acids. Germline values: CDR1 DFQATT, CDR2 SNEGSKA (reference sequence). The DNA for the CDR3 is TGCAGTGCTAGCAGTTCCTACGAGCAGTACTTC. As protein: CSASSSYEQYF.

V usage is TRBV7-3 and J usage is TRBJ2-7, with D tentatively TRBD1 (5 bases). The CDR3 runs to 15 residues. Trimming left V 5 bases short and J 2 bases short, with 16 bases between. Germline CDR1 reads SGHTA; CDR2 reads FQGTGA. CDR3 protein: CASSPSRGAPYEQYF. The CDR3 DNA reads TGTGCCAGCAGCCCCTCCCGTGGGGCACCCTACGAGCAGTACTTC.

The rearrangement joins TRBV18 to TRBJ2-7, with 12 bases lining up with TRBD1. There are 15 residues in the CDR3. After removal of 4 bases from V and 7 bases from J, the junction contained 8 bases not matched to a gene. Per the germline V gene, CDR1 is KGHSH and CDR2 is LQKENI. CDR3 protein: CASSLGQGATGEQYF. The CDR3 coding sequence is TGTGCCAGCTCACTGGGACAGGGGGCAACGGGTGAGCAGTACTTC.